This T cell receptor beta chain appears in the sequencing data of a study of blood T cells in healthy people across ages. This CDR3 region has 14 residues. The germline V gene encodes CDR1 SGHRS and CDR2 YFSETQ. The V end was cut by 6 bases, the J end by 3 bases, with 15 bases between. General study results and limits: Considered underestimates were the diversity estimates obtained from one million T cells.

Then a second PCR, running roughly 7 to 12 cycles, was carried out with a sample-barcoded 5' primer and a J-beta primer mix. Each cDNA molecule was tagged by a template-switch adaptor with 12 random nucleotides. TCRdb re-analysed the 5' RACE reads in MiXCR, keeping a single row per CDR3 protein. This table has some 1.5 million distinct CDR3 sequences, approximately 30% appearing once. About this clonotype: What it binds is not known. A much larger clone is a single base away; this may be a read error.

The receptor comes from a woman aged 25 to 39 in good health. The gene calls are TRBV5-1 and TRBJ1-2; possible D gene TRBD1, 5 bases. Sequencing was performed on blood. The CDR3 spells CASNPAQGDYGYTF. The CDR3 nucleotides read TGCGCCAGCAACCCGGCCCAGGGCGACTATGGCTACACCTTC. Full variable domain (missing parts from reference TRBV5-1 and TRBJ1-2): KAGVTQTPRYLIKTRGQQVTLSCSPISGHRSVSWYQQTPGQGLQFLFEYFSETQRNKGNFPGRFSGRQFSNSRSEMNVSTLELGDSALYLCASNPAQGDYGYTFGSGTRLTVV.